Here is one T cell receptor beta chain with its context. Its target is unknown. The protocol was immunoSEQ multiplex PCR, while the TCRdb copy is restricted to in-frame clones and leaves out a portion. Of 70,000 to 95,000 clones in the sample, 84% were seen once. The sample is drawn from a study of OX40 agonist ivuxolimab in advanced cancers. General study points: At doses 0.1 to 3.0 mg/kg, CD4+ and CD8+ clones expanded.

The CDR3 is made up of 14 amino acids. The V segment lost 2 bases and the J segment 10 bases; nucleotides outside the gene matches: 5. Germline assignment: CDR1 SGHTA and CDR2 FQGNSA. The receptor was derived from an adult with an advanced solid tumor such as melanoma, head and neck, liver or kidney cancer. The material was CD4+ or CD8+ T cells sorted from blood, obtained in a trial of the OX40 agonist ivuxolimab. The V and J genes are TRBV7-2 and TRBJ2-1; TRBD2 matches 10 bases. This CDR3 is CASSLRLAGQEQFF. DNA for the CDR3: TGTGCCAGCAGCTTAAGACTAGCGGGTCAAGAGCAGTTCTTC.